The rows below give T cell receptor beta chains drawn from one sample of a study of CD8 T cells in ankylosing spondylitis. Using its own MiXCR run on the 5' RACE reads, TCRdb lists one record per CDR3 protein. The sample contains under 900 distinct CDR3 sequences, just over 2.5% of which appear only once. The material sequenced was blood, either unsorted or a sorted T cell fraction (not recorded which). The receptors here all came from a male donor with ankylosing spondylitis or in good health (not recorded which). Both conserved end residues are part of each CDR3. The D gene is left open where the match is weak. Some rows mark clone size as missing; the rest say once, few, many or name a class of expanded clone.

TRBJ2-7	12	-	medium-sized	TRBV5-6	TGTGCCAGCCGTCCAAGGGGGTACGAGCAGTACTTC	CASRPRGYEQYF
TRBJ1-2	15	-	many	TRBV9	TGTGCCAGCAGCGTAGCCCCAGGGGCAGGAGGCGGCTACACCTTC	CASSVAPGAGGGYTF
TRBJ2-1	18	TRBD2	medium-sized	TRBV9	TGTGCCAGCAGCACAAGACCGGGACTAGCGGGCCGACACAATGAGCAGTTCTTC	CASSTRPGLAGRHNEQFF
TRBJ1-1	10	TRBD1	many	TRBV9	TGTGCCAGCAGCCCCACAGGGGCCTCCTTT	CASSPTGASF
TRBJ2-5	15	-	many	TRBV9	TGTGCCAGCAGCTCCTGGACTGGGTACCAAGAGACCCAGTACTTC	CASSSWTGYQETQYF
TRBJ2-6	17	TRBD1	many	TRBV9	TGTGCCAGCAGCCTCAATCCAGGGGGCTCTGGGGCCAACGTCCTGACTTTC	CASSLNPGGSGANVLTF
TRBJ2-4	12	TRBD2	large	TRBV9	TGTGCCAGCAGCCCGGGGGGAAACATTCAGTACTTC	CASSPGGNIQYF
TRBJ2-1	17	TRBD2	many	TRBV9	TGTGCCAGCAGCGTAGAGGGAGCGGGGGGGAGCTACAATGAGCAGTTCTTC	CASSVEGAGGSYNEQFF
TRBJ2-1	16	TRBD2	many	TRBV9	TGTGCCAGCAGCCCCATTCTAGCGGGGCGCGAGGGTGAGCAGTTCTTC	CASSPILAGREGEQFF
TRBJ1-1	13	-	many	TRBV9	TGTGCCAGCAGCGTACAGGGGAACACTGAAGCTTTCTTT	CASSVQGNTEAFF
TRBJ1-1	13	-	medium-sized	TRBV9	TGTGCCAGCAGCAAACAGGGAAATACTGAAGCTTTCTTT	CASSKQGNTEAFF
TRBJ2-1	15	TRBD2	many	TRBV9	TGTGCCAGCAGCGTAGATAGCGGGGGCTACAATGAGCAGTTCTTC	CASSVDSGGYNEQFF
TRBJ2-2	13	-	many	TRBV9	TGTGCCAGCAGCGTAGGAGGTACCGGGGAGCTGTTTTTT	CASSVGGTGELFF
TRBJ2-7	15	-	medium-sized	TRBV9	TGTGCCAGCAGCGTTGCCGGGACGGTTAACTACGAGCAGTACTTC	CASSVAGTVNYEQYF
TRBJ2-1	21	TRBD1	medium-sized	TRBV9	TGTGCCAGCAGCGTACCGGATCCGGGACAGGGGGTCGAGAGCTCCTACAATGAGCAGTTCTTC	CASSVPDPGQGVESSYNEQFF
TRBJ2-2	14	-	medium-sized	TRBV9	TGTGCCAGCAGCGTAGGTACTGGCACCGGGGAGCTGTTTTTT	CASSVGTGTGELFF
TRBJ2-3	15	-	-	TRBV9	TGTGCCAGCAGCGCGTCCGGGACCATCACAGATACGCAGTATTTT	CASSASGTITDTQYF
TRBJ2-6	14	TRBD2	many	TRBV9	TGTGCCAGCGGGGGGGGACTTGGGGCCAACGTCCTGACTTTC	CASGGGLGANVLTF
TRBJ1-4	15	-	medium-sized	TRBV9	TGTGCCAGCAGTCCATTCGGGGCAACTAATGAAAAACTGTTTTTT	CASSPFGATNEKLFF
TRBJ1-5	18	TRBD1	many	TRBV9	TGTGCCAGCAGCGTCGATGCCGGGACAGGGGGCTTCAATCAGCCCCAGCATTTT	CASSVDAGTGGFNQPQHF
TRBJ1-6	13	-	medium-sized	TRBV9	TGTGCCAGCAGAACAGGGAATAATTCACCCCTCCACTTT	CASRTGNNSPLHF
TRBJ2-1	16	TRBD2	many	TRBV9	TGTGCCAGCAGCGCTGGGGGGGGGACTTGGGGGAATGAGCAGTTCTTC	CASSAGGGTWGNEQFF